This entry lists 17 T cell receptor beta chains sequenced from one sample in a study of T cell clones after liver transplantation. Repertoires were generated with immunoSEQ multiplex PCR, while TCRdb's copy carries only in-frame clones and drops some. Of 75,000 to 100,000 clones in the sample, 70% to 85% were seen once. The sample was CD4+ T cells from blood, taken 45 to 46 months after liver transplant. The receptors stem from a human patient who received a liver transplant. The T cells may come from the graft donor.

V is TRBV19 and J is TRBJ1-5; TRBD1 is a possible D gene (5 bases). With 4 bases removed from V and 5 bases from J, the gap between germline ends came to 12 bases. Germline V CDR1 and CDR2: LNHDA, SQIVND (reference sequence). The CDR3 has 14 residues. For the CDR3, the DNA is TGTGCCAGTAGTACCACCACAGGTTATCAGCCCCAGCATTTT. Its protein is CASSTTTGYQPQHF.

The genes are TRBV2 and TRBJ2-1; D gene uncertain. Trimming left V 2 bases short and J 2 bases short, with 10 bases between. Germline V gene lookup returns CDR1 SNHLY and CDR2 FYNNEI. CDR3 size: 15 residues. CDR3 amino acids: CASSERRPAYNEQFF. CDR3 nucleotides: TGTGCCAGCAGTGAAAGGAGACCAGCCTACAATGAGCAGTTCTTC.

This chain joins TRBV10-3 and TRBJ1-2; 9 bases map to TRBD1. Germline CDR1 reads ENHRY; CDR2 reads SYGVKD. CDR3 length: 14 amino acids. Unmatched junction bases numbered 7, after V lost 3 bases and J lost 8 bases. CDR3 sequence reads: CAISDQAGTGGYTF. In nucleotides, the CDR3 is TGTGCCATCAGTGACCAAGCCGGGACAGGGGGCTACACCTTC.

CDR3 in amino acids: CAWSAHGVEAFF. CDR3 nucleotide sequence: TGTGCCTGGAGTGCCCACGGGGTGGAAGCTTTCTTT. The chain is built from TRBV30 and TRBJ1-1; D is unclear. CDR1 is GTSNPN and CDR2 is SVGIG in the germline V gene (reference sequence). V dropped 1 base and J dropped 8 bases, with 11 bases sitting between them. This CDR3 is 12 amino acids long.

V is TRBV4-2 and J is TRBJ2-3, with 10 bases aligning to TRBD2. V shed 4 bases and J 7 bases; nucleotides not matched to a gene: 5. From germline, CDR1 is LGHNA and CDR2 YNFKEQ. The CDR3 spans 14 residues. CDR3 bases: TGTGCCAGCAGCCCGGGACTAGCGAGTTATACGCAGTATTTT. Translated, it gives CASSPGLASYTQYF.

The chain recombines TRBV6-6 with TRBJ1-1; D remains ambiguous. CDR1 is MNHNY and CDR2 is SVGAGI in the germline V gene (reference sequence). The CDR3 is 13 residues long. Trimming cost V 6 bases and J 2 bases, with 10 bases left between them. This CDR3 is CASRQSANTEAFF. The CDR3 DNA sequence: TGTGCCAGCAGACAGTCTGCAAACACTGAAGCTTTCTTT.

The chain recombines TRBV7-2 with TRBJ1-2, with 8 bases that match TRBD1. CDR1 SGHTA and CDR2 FQGNSA come from the germline V gene. The CDR3 runs 16 residues. V lost 5 bases and J lost 8; bases outside the gene matches: 16. The CDR3 loop reads CASSITPPGQGRGYTF. The CDR3 DNA reads TGTGCCAGCAGCATAACCCCCCCCGGACAGGGCCGCGGCTACACCTTC.

This sequence joins TRBV2 and TRBJ2-7, with 7 bases lining up with TRBD2. Germline CDR1 reads SNHLY; CDR2 reads FYNNEI. The CDR3 contains 13 residues. The V and J ends lost 4 bases and 6 bases, in that order; junction bases with no gene match: 6. CDR3 in DNA: TGTGCCAGCAGTGTGGGAGCGGGATCCGAGCAGTACTTC. This sequence encodes CASSVGAGSEQYF.

This clone was counted a single time. V is TRBV7-2 and J is TRBJ1-5; D is unresolved. V lost 2 bases to trimming and J lost 2 bases, with 7 bases between them. The CDR3 has 14 amino acids. Germline V gene data show CDR1 as SGHTA and CDR2 as FQGNSA. The CDR3, as DNA: TGTGCCAGCAGCTTAAGGGAGCGCAATCAGCCCCAGCATTTT. Its protein product is CASSLRERNQPQHF.

This chain links TRBV7-2 with TRBJ2-3, with 8 bases lining up with TRBD2. Losses at the gene ends were 5 bases for V and 1 base for J; bases not matched to a gene: 8. The germline V gene has CDR1 SGHTA and CDR2 FQGNSA. There are 16 residues in the CDR3. The CDR3 reads CASSRSLLAGTDTQYF. The CDR3, as DNA: TGTGCCAGCAGCCGCTCCCTACTAGCGGGCACAGATACGCAGTATTTT.

The chain employs TRBV6-1 and TRBJ1-1; D unresolved. The CDR3 length is 15 residues. Germline loops: CDR1 MNHNS, CDR2 SASEGT. V was shortened by 2 bases and J by 1 base, with 11 bases between the two germline ends. The CDR3 nucleotides are TGTGCCAGCAGTGAATCTCCAGAAACGAACACTGAAGCTTTCTTT. Its translation is CASSESPETNTEAFF.

The chain combines TRBV5-1 with TRBJ2-2; D could derive from TRBD1 or TRBD2 (5 bases each). Germline V gives CDR1 SGHRS, CDR2 YFSETQ. V was clipped by 4 bases and J by 0 bases, with 13 bases between them. The CDR3 sequence is 16 residues long. The CDR3 bases are TGCGCCAGCAGCCTATTTGGGGGAACGAACACCGGGGAGCTGTTTTTT. Protein sequence: CASSLFGGTNTGELFF.

The V call is TRBV27, the J call TRBJ1-5, with D perhaps matching TRBD1 (5 bases). The V gene lost 4 bases and the J gene lost 6 bases, with 13 bases spanning the gap. This CDR3 contains 14 residues. The germline CDR1 and CDR2 sequences are MNHEY and SMNVEV (reference sequence). Here the CDR3 reads CASSSPLGGQPQHF. The CDR3 nucleotides read TGTGCCAGCAGTTCCCCCCTTGGGGGTCAGCCCCAGCATTTT.

The rearrangement links TRBV5-1 to TRBJ2-7; possible D gene TRBD2, 6 bases. Germline V gives CDR1 SGHRS, CDR2 YFSETQ. Between the trimmed V and J ends, which lost 0 bases and 5 bases, there was a span of 9 bases. The CDR3 sequence is 13 residues long. For the CDR3, the DNA is TGCGCCAGCAGCTTGGAGTGGGGGGACGAGCAGTACTTC. Translated, it gives CASSLEWGDEQYF. Complete variable domain (other parts from reference TRBV5-1 and TRBJ2-7): KAGVTQTPRYLIKTRGQQVTLSCSPISGHRSVSWYQQTPGQGLQFLFEYFSETQRNKGNFPGRFSGRQFSNSRSEMNVSTLELGDSALYLCASSLEWGDEQYFGPGTRLTVT.

This clone has just a few counts. The J gene is TRBJ2-7, the V gene TRBV15; the match to TRBD2 covers 8 bases. This CDR3 is 15 amino acids long. CDR1 and CDR2 from the germline V gene are LNHNV and YYDKDF (reference sequence). V dropped 0 bases and J dropped 5; count of bases not matched to a gene: 6. The CDR3 is CATSRDPGGADEQYF. CDR3 DNA sequence: TGTGCCACCAGCAGAGATCCGGGAGGGGCGGACGAGCAGTACTTC.

This sequence joins TRBV11-2 and TRBJ1-2, with D unclear. Trimming shortened V by 4 bases and J by 4 bases, and 13 bases separated the two germline ends. Germline V lookup: CDR1 SGHAT, CDR2 FQNNGV. The CDR3 has 14 residues. This CDR3 is CASSSHPPSYGYTF. The CDR3, as DNA: TGTGCCAGCAGCTCACATCCACCCTCCTATGGCTACACCTTC.

The chain carries TRBV12-5 and TRBJ2-3; the D gene could be TRBD1 or TRBD2 (6 bases each). The CDR3 runs 12 residues. Trimming removed 9 bases from V and 5 bases from J, with 12 bases in between. Per germline, CDR1 LGHNT and CDR2 FRNRAP. CDR3 region: CASYRGQDTQYF. CDR3 bases: TGTGCTAGCTACCGGGGGCAAGATACGCAGTATTTT.